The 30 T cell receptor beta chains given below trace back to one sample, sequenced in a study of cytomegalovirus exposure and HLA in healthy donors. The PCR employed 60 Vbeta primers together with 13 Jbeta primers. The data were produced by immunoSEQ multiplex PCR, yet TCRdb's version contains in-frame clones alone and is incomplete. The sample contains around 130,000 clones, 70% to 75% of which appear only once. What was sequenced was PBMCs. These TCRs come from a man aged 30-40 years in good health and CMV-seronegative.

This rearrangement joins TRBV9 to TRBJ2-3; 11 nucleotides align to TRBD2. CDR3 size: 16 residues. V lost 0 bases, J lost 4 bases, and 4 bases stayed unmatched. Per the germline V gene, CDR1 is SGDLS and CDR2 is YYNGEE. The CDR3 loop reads CASSVVGSGGADTQYF. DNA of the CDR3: TGTGCCAGCAGCGTAGTCGGTAGCGGGGGGGCAGATACGCAGTATTTT.

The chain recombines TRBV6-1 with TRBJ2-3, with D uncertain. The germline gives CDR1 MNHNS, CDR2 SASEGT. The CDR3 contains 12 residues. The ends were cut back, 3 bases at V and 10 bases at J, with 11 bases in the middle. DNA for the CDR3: TGTGCCAGCAGTGACAGGTTCAAACCGCAGTATTTT. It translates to CASSDRFKPQYF.

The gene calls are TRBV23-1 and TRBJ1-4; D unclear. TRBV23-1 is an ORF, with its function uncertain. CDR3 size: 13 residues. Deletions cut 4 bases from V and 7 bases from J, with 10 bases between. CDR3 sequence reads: CASSLRCGEKLFF. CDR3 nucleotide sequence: TGCGCCAGCAGTCTGCGGTGTGGTGAAAAACTGTTTTTT.

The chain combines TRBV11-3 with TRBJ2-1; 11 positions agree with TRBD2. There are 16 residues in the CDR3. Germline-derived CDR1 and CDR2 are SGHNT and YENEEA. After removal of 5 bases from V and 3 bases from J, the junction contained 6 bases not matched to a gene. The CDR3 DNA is TGTGCCAGCAGCCCTCATAGCGGGAGGGACTACAATGAGCAGTTCTTC. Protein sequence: CASSPHSGRDYNEQFF.

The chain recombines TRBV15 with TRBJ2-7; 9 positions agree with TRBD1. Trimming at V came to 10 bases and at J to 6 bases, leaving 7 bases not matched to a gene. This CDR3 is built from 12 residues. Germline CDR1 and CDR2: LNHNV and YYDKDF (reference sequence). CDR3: CASTRTGVEQYF. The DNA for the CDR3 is TGTGCCAGTACCCGGACAGGGGTCGAGCAGTACTTC.

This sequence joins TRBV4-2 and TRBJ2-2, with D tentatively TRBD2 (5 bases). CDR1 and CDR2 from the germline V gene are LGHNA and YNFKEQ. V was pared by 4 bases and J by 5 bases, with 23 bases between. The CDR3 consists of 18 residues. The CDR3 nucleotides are TGTGCCAGCAGCCTTAAAGAGGCCGGGAACAGAGGAACCGGGGAGCTGTTTTTT. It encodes CASSLKEAGNRGTGELFF.

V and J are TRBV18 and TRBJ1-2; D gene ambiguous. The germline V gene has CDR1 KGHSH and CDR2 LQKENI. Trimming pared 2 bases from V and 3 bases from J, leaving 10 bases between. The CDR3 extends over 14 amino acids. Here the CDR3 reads CASSPREVHYGYTF. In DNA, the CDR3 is TGTGCCAGCTCACCAAGGGAGGTCCACTATGGCTACACCTTC.

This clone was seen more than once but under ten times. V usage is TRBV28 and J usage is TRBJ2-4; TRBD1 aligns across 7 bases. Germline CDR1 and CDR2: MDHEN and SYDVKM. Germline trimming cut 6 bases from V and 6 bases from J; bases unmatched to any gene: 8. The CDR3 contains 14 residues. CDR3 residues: CASSRQAGGNIQYF. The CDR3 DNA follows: TGTGCCAGCAGCCGCCAGGCAGGGGGAAACATTCAGTACTTC.

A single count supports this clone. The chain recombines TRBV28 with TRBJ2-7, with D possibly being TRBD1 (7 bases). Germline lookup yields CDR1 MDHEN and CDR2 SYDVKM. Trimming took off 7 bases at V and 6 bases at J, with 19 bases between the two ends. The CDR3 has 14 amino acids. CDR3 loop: CASTSGGTASEQYF. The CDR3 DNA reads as TGTGCCAGCACCTCTGGGGGGACAGCTAGCGAGCAGTACTTC.

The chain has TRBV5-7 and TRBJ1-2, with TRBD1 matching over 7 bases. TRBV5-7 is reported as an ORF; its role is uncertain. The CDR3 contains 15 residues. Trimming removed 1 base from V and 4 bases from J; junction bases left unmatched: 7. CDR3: CASSLRTGAGYGYTF. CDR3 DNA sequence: TGTGCCAGCAGCTTGCGAACAGGGGCAGGCTATGGCTACACCTTC.

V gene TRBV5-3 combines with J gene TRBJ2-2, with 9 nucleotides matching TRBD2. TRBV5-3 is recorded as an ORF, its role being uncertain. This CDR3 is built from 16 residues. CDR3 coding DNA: TGTGAGGATGCTGGCGGGAGGGCCCCGAACACCGGGGAGCTGTTTTTT. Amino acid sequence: CEDAGGRAPNTGELFF.

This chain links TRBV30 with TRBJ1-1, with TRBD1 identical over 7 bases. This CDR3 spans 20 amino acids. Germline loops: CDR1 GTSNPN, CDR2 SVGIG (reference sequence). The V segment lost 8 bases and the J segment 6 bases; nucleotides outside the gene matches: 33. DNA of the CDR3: TGTGCCGGGATGTTAGGGGGCAAGGCGGGATCGTTGGGCCGGGGCGCTGAAGCTTTCTTT. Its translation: CAGMLGGKAGSLGRGAEAFF.

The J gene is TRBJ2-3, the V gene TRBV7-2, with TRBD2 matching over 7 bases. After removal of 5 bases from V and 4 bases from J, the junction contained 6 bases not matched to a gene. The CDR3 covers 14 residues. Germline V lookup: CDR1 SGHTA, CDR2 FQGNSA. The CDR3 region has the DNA TGTGCCAGCAGCGTCACGGGGAGGGCAGATACGCAGTATTTT. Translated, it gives CASSVTGRADTQYF.

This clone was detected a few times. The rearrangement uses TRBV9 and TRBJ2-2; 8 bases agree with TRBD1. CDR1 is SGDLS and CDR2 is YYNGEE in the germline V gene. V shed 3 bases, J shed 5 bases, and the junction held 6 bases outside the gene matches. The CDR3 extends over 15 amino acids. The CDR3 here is CASSDGTGLTGELFF. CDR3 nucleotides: TGTGCCAGCAGCGATGGGACAGGTTTGACCGGGGAGCTGTTTTTT. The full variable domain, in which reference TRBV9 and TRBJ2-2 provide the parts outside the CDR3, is DSGVTQTPKHLITATGQRVTLRCSPRSGDLSVYWYQQSLDQGLQFLIQYYNGEERAKGNILERFSAQQFPDLHSELNLSSLELGDSALYFCASSDGTGLTGELFFGEGSRLTVL.

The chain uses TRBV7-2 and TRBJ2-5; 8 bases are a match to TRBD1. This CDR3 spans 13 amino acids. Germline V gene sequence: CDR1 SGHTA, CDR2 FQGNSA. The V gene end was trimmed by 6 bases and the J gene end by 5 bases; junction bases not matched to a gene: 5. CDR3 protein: CASRAQGAETQYF. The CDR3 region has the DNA TGTGCCAGCAGAGCGCAGGGGGCTGAGACCCAGTACTTC.

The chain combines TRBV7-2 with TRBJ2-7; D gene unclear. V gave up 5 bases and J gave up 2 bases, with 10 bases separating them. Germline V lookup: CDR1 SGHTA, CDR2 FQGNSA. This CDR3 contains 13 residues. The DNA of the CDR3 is TGTGCCAGCAGCAAGCGTCCAGCCTACGAGCAGTACTTC. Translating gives CASSKRPAYEQYF.

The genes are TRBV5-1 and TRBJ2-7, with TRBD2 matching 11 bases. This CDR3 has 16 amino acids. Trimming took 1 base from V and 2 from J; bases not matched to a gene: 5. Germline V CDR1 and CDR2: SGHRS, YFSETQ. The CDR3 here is CASSLSPSGRTYEQYF. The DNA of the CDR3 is TGCGCCAGCAGCTTGAGTCCTAGCGGGAGGACCTACGAGCAGTACTTC.

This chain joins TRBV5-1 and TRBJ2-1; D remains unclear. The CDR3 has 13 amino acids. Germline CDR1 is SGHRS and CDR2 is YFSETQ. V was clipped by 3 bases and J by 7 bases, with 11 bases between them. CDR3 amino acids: CASSSESGNEQFF. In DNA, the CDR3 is TGCGCCAGCAGCTCTGAATCCGGGAATGAGCAGTTCTTC.

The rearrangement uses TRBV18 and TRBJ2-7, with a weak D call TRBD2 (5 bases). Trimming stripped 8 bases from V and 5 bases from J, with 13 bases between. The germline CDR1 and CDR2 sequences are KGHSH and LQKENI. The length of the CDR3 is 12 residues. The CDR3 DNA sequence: TGTGCCAGCACGGAGGTTTCAGACGAGCAGTACTTC. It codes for CASTEVSDEQYF.

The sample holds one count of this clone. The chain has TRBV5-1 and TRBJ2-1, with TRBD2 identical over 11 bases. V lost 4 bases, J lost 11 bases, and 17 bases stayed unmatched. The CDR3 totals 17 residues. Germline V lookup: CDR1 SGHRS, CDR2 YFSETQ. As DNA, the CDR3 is TGCGCCAGCAGCACCGTTTTGGGACTAGCGGAGGGACTACAGCAGTTCTTC. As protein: CASSTVLGLAEGLQQFF.

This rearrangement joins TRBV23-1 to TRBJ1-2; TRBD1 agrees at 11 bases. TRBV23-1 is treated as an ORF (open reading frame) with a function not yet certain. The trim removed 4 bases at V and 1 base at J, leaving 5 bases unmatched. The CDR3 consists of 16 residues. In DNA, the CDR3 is TGCGCCAGCAGTCGAGGGACAGGGGGGGGTAACTATGGCTACACCTTC. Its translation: CASSRGTGGGNYGYTF.

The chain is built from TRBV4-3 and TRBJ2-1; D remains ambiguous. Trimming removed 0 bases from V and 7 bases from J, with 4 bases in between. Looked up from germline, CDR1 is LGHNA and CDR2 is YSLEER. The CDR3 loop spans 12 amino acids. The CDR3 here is CASSQDLNEQFF. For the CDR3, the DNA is TGCGCCAGCAGCCAAGATCTAAATGAGCAGTTCTTC.

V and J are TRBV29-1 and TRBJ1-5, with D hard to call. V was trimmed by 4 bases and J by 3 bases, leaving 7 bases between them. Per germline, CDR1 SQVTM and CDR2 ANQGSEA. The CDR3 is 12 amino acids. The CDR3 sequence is CSVGAANQPQHF. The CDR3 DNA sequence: TGCAGCGTTGGGGCTGCCAATCAGCCCCAGCATTTT.

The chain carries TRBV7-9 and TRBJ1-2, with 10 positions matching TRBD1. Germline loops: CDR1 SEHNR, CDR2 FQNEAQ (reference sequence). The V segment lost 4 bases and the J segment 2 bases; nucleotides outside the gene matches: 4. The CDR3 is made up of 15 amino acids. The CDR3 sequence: CASSSDRGRNYGYTF. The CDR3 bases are TGTGCCAGCAGCTCTGACAGGGGGCGGAACTATGGCTACACCTTC.

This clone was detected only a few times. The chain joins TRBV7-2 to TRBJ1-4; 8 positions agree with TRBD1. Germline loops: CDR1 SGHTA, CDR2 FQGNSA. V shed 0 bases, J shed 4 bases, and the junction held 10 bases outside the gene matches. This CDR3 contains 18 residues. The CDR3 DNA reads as TGTGCCAGCAGCTTAGCCCTAAAACCGGGACAGGTTAATGAAAAACTGTTTTTT. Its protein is CASSLALKPGQVNEKLFF.

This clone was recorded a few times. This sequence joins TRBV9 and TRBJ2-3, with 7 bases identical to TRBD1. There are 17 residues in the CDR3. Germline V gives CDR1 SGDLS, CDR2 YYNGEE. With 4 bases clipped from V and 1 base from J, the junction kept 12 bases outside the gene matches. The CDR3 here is CASSRNPGQERTDTQYF. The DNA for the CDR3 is TGTGCCAGCAGCCGAAACCCAGGACAGGAACGCACAGATACGCAGTATTTT. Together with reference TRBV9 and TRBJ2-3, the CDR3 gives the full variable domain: DSGVTQTPKHLITATGQRVTLRCSPRSGDLSVYWYQQSLDQGLQFLIQYYNGEERAKGNILERFSAQQFPDLHSELNLSSLELGDSALYFCASSRNPGQERTDTQYFGPGTRLTVL.

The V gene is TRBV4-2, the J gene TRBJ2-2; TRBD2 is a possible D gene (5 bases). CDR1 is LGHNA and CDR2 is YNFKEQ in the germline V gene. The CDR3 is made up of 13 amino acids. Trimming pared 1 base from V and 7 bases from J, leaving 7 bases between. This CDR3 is CASSQGGGGELFF. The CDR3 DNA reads TGTGCCAGCAGCCAAGGAGGAGGCGGGGAGCTGTTTTTT.

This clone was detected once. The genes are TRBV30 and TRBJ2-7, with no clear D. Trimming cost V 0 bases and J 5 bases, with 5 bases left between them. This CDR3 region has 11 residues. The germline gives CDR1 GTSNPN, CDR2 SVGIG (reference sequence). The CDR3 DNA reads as TGTGCCTGGAGTGTTCGTCACGAGCAGTACTTC. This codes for CAWSVRHEQYF.

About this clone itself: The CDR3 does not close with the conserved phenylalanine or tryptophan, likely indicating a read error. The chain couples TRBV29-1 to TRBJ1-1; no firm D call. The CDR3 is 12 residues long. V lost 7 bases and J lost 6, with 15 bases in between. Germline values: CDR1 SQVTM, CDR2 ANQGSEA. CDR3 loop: CSARWRESEAFV. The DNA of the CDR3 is TGCAGCGCCCGGTGGAGGGAATCTGAAGCTTTCGTT.

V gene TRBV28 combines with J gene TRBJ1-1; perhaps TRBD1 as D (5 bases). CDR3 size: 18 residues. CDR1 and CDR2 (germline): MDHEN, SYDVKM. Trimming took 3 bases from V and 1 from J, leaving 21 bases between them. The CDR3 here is CASSFHRGSGRENTEAFF. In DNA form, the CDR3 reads TGTGCCAGCAGTTTCCACCGGGGGTCGGGCCGAGAGAACACTGAAGCTTTCTTT.